This entry concerns a single T cell receptor (beta chain). Its antigen is still unknown. A clone one base away is much larger, so this may be a read error. PCR was performed a second time for about 7 to 12 cycles using a sample-barcoded 5' primer and a J-beta primer mix. TCRdb recomputed calls from the 5' RACE reads with MiXCR, one row per CDR3 protein. The sample has 600,000 or so distinct CDR3 sequences, about 30% seen once. This sample was taken from a study of blood T cells in healthy people across ages. The study, taken as a whole, reports: Age brought a roughly linear fall in TCR beta diversity measured per million T cells. It was held that diversity estimates obtained from one million T cells represented underestimates.

Sample donors were healthy Caucasian individuals that came from Russia, aged roughly 6 to 100. Isolation of PBMCs gave at least 7 million cells per sample. The CDR3 contains 13 residues. The chain has TRBV12-3 or TRBV12-4 and TRBJ1-2; D is perhaps TRBD1 (5 bases). The TCR sequence derives from a woman older than 75 in good health. Sequencing was done on a sample of blood. The CDR3 coding sequence is TGTGCCGGCAGGGTGGACAATCACTATGGCTACACCTTC. Its translation is CAGRVDNHYGYTF.